The 27 T cell receptor beta chains below all came from one sample that was sequenced in a study of blood T cell repertoires in COVID-19 (dated by TCRdb to the early 2020s). Library preparation used the immunoSEQ multiplex PCR assay. In TCRdb, the immuneACCESS table is reduced to in-frame sequences with V and J assigned. These tables do not hold every clone; where another copy was compared, an unresolved V gene accounts for under half, and the others remain unexplained. A total of about 79,000 clones appear in this sample, around 89% of them only once. The ten largest clones add up to about 15% of the sample. Input material: peripheral blood. Receptor source: a man aged 65 to 85 with active or convalescent COVID-19.

This clone appeared a single time. The rearrangement links TRBV28 to TRBJ1-5; the D gene is possibly TRBD1 (5 bases). There are 14 residues in the CDR3. Germline CDR1 reads MDHEN; CDR2 reads SYDVKM. V was pared by 4 bases and J by 5 bases, with 12 bases between. The CDR3 sequence: CASSSTEPYQPQHF. The CDR3 bases are TGTGCCAGCAGTTCGACAGAGCCTTATCAGCCCCAGCATTTT.

The chain uses TRBV28 and TRBJ2-5; D is undetermined. Germline assignment: CDR1 MDHEN and CDR2 SYDVKM. The germline V and J ends were trimmed by 3 bases and 4 bases, with 3 bases remaining between them. CDR3 length: 11 amino acids. For the CDR3, the DNA is TGTGCCAGCAGTTTCTTAGAGACCCAGTACTTC. This translates into CASSFLETQYF.

This clone occurred once. V usage is TRBV6-2 or TRBV6-3 and J usage is TRBJ1-1, with TRBD1 as a possible D gene (5 bases). Trimming removed 5 bases from V and 6 bases from J, with 16 bases in between. The CDR3 has 14 residues. Germline assignment: CDR1 MNHEY and CDR2 SVGEGT. CDR3 sequence: CASSSAGSGPEAFF. The CDR3 region has the DNA TGTGCCAGCAGTAGTGCGGGGTCGGGGCCTGAAGCTTTCTTT.

V is TRBV6-5 and J is TRBJ2-7, with TRBD2 matching over 12 bases. CDR3 length: 15 residues. V shed 6 bases, J shed 6 bases, and the junction held 9 bases outside the gene matches. Germline V gene sequence: CDR1 MNHEY, CDR2 SVGAGI. CDR3 protein: CASSDRPSGRVEQYF. CDR3 DNA: TGTGCCAGCAGCGACAGGCCTAGCGGGAGGGTCGAGCAGTACTTC.

The genes are TRBV7-3 and TRBJ1-2; 8 nucleotides match TRBD1. Losses at the gene ends were 6 bases for V and 2 bases for J; bases not matched to a gene: 5. CDR1 is SGHTA and CDR2 is FQGTGA in the germline V gene. The CDR3 extends over 14 amino acids. The CDR3 here is CASRSGQENYGYTF. Written as DNA, the CDR3 is TGTGCCAGCAGGTCGGGACAGGAAAACTATGGCTACACCTTC.

The V and J genes are TRBV7-9 and TRBJ2-1, with 14 bases fitting TRBD2. The junction had 4 bases not matched to a gene; V was cut back by 3 bases and J by 6 bases. In germline, CDR1 is SEHNR, CDR2 FQNEAQ (reference sequence). The CDR3 consists of 16 residues. This CDR3 reads CASSFAGTSGGNEQFF. As DNA, the CDR3 is TGTGCCAGCAGCTTCGCCGGGACTAGCGGGGGCAATGAGCAGTTCTTC. Full variable domain (rest looked up from reference TRBV7-9 and TRBJ2-1): DTGVSQNPRHKITKRGQNVTFRCDPISEHNRLYWYRQTLGQGPEFLTYFQNEAQLEKSRLLSDRFSAERPKGSFSTLEIQRTEQGDSAMYLCASSFAGTSGGNEQFFGPGTRLTVL.

The chain carries TRBV11-3 and TRBJ2-5; the D gene is possibly TRBD2 (5 bases). The CDR3 is 15 amino acids. Germline CDR1 is SGHNT and CDR2 is YENEEA. Trimming left V 5 bases short and J 4 bases short, with 17 bases between. As DNA, the CDR3 is TGTGCCAGCAGCCCTTCCCGAGGGCTTGGAGAGACCCAGTACTTC. Its protein product is CASSPSRGLGETQYF. The whole variable domain, filled in from reference TRBV11-3 and TRBJ2-5, reads EAGVVQSPRYKIIEKKQPVAFWCNPISGHNTLYWYLQNLGQGPELLIRYENEEAVDDSQLPKDRFSAERLKGVDSTLKIQPAELGDSAVYLCASSPSRGLGETQYFGPGTRLLVL.

The chain couples TRBV30 to TRBJ1-2; maybe TRBD1 (6 bases). Germline CDR1 reads GTSNPN; CDR2 reads SVGIG (reference sequence). The V end was cut by 0 bases, the J end by 5 bases, with 10 bases between. This CDR3 comprises 13 residues. CDR3 DNA sequence: TGTGCCTGGAGTGTACCGACAGGATATGGCTACACCTTC. Translation gives CAWSVPTGYGYTF.

This chain joins TRBV30 and TRBJ1-1; 8 nucleotides agree with TRBD1. This CDR3 is 13 amino acids long. Germline CDR1 GTSNPN, CDR2 SVGIG (reference sequence). Trimming at V came to 5 bases and at J to 1 base, leaving 3 bases not matched to a gene. For the CDR3, the DNA is TGTGCCTGGGGGGACAGGACGAACACTGAAGCTTTCTTT. Protein sequence: CAWGDRTNTEAFF.

The chain uses TRBV9 and TRBJ1-2, with TRBD1 identical over 9 bases. V lost 4 bases to trimming and J lost 6 bases; unmatched junction nucleotides: 10. The germline V gene encodes CDR1 SGDLS and CDR2 YYNGEE. The CDR3 runs 15 residues. The CDR3 nucleotides read TGTGCCAGCAGCACCCGGGACAGGGTGTTCAATGGCTACACCTTC. Protein sequence: CASSTRDRVFNGYTF.

CDR3 sequence (DNA): TGTGCCAGCAGTCGACTAGCGGGAGGCGTCTACAATGAGCAGTTCTTC. It translates to CASSRLAGGVYNEQFF. J is TRBJ2-1 and V is TRBV6-6, with 13 bases fitting TRBD2. Germline values: CDR1 MNHNY, CDR2 SVGAGI (reference sequence). V lost 5 bases to trimming and J lost 3 bases; unmatched junction nucleotides: 4. This CDR3 contains 16 residues.

The V gene is TRBV2, the J gene TRBJ2-1; 7 nucleotides line up with TRBD1. The CDR3 totals 12 residues. The germline V gene has CDR1 SNHLY and CDR2 FYNNEI. V shed 5 bases and J 10 bases; nucleotides not matched to a gene: 5. CDR3 DNA: TGTGCCAGCAGTCCTACAGGGGTAGAGCAGTTCTTC. Translated, it gives CASSPTGVEQFF.

The J gene is TRBJ2-1, the V gene TRBV6-5, with D maybe TRBD2 (6 bases). The CDR3 runs 16 residues. Trimming pared 1 base from V and 6 bases from J, leaving 16 bases between. Germline CDR1 and CDR2: MNHEY and SVGAGI. CDR3 region: CASSYLAGWARNEQFF. For the CDR3, the DNA is TGTGCCAGCAGTTACTTGGCGGGGTGGGCCCGCAATGAGCAGTTCTTC.

CDR3 DNA: TGTGCCAGCAGTTACACCCACAGGGTTTCTGGCTACACCTTC. Translation: CASSYTHRVSGYTF. The chain uses TRBV6-5 and TRBJ1-2, with a possible D match to TRBD1 (6 bases). V shed 2 bases and J shed 7 bases, with 14 bases lying between them. From germline, CDR1 is MNHEY and CDR2 SVGAGI. This CDR3 spans 14 amino acids.

The chain is built from TRBV11-2 and TRBJ1-3, with D possibly matching TRBD1 (5 bases). The CDR3 consists of 15 residues. The V end lost 2 bases, the J end lost 7 bases, and 15 bases lay between the germline ends. Germline lookup yields CDR1 SGHAT and CDR2 FQNNGV. The DNA of the CDR3 is TGTGCCAGCAGCTTAAGTCGGGGGATCTGGAACACCATATATTTT. The encoded protein is CASSLSRGIWNTIYF.

The V call is TRBV4-2, the J call TRBJ2-5, with 8 bases lining up with TRBD2. Trimming took 1 base from V and 5 from J; bases not matched to a gene: 6. Germline V lookup: CDR1 LGHNA, CDR2 YNFKEQ. CDR3 length: 15 amino acids. The CDR3 here is CASSQGGTRGETQYF. In DNA, the CDR3 is TGTGCCAGCAGCCAAGGCGGGACTAGGGGTGAGACCCAGTACTTC.

The chain uses TRBV6-1 and TRBJ1-2; 10 positions match TRBD1. After removal of 3 bases from V and 1 base from J, the junction contained 2 bases not matched to a gene. The CDR3 is 15 amino acids. Germline V gene sequence: CDR1 MNHNS, CDR2 SASEGT. The CDR3 region has the DNA TGTGCCAGCAGTGAGAGGGACAGGGGTAACTATGGCTACACCTTC. Protein product: CASSERDRGNYGYTF.

This clone appeared once. The J gene is TRBJ2-1, the V gene TRBV5-4, with a weak D call TRBD1 (7 bases). CDR3 length equals 15 residues. Trimming left V 1 base short and J 8 bases short, with 16 bases between. Germline loops: CDR1 SGHNT, CDR2 YYREEE (reference sequence). The CDR3 spells CASSLSGGGRDEQFF. CDR3 bases: TGTGCCAGCAGCTTGTCAGGAGGGGGCCGGGATGAGCAGTTCTTC.

This chain links TRBV28 with TRBJ1-2, with TRBD1 matching 9 bases. J was trimmed by 4 bases and V by 3 bases; bases with no gene match: 0. Per germline, CDR1 MDHEN and CDR2 SYDVKM. This CDR3 is 13 amino acids long. In DNA form, the CDR3 reads TGTGCCAGCAGTTTGGACAGGGGCTATGGCTACACCTTC. This codes for CASSLDRGYGYTF.

This rearrangement joins TRBV18 to TRBJ2-5; D ambiguous. CDR1 and CDR2 from the germline V gene are KGHSH and LQKENI. Trimming left V 0 bases short and J 1 base short, with 6 bases between. CDR3 length: 14 amino acids. CDR3 nucleotides: TGTGCCAGCTCACCACCGGCGGCCCAAGAGACCCAGTACTTC. This gives the protein CASSPPAAQETQYF.

The chain recombines TRBV27 with TRBJ2-3; D ambiguous. The length of the CDR3 is 12 residues. Trimming pared 5 bases from V and 0 bases from J, leaving 3 bases between. Germline V lookup: CDR1 MNHEY, CDR2 SMNVEV (reference sequence). CDR3 sequence (DNA): TGTGCCAGCAGTCTCAGCACAGATACGCAGTATTTT. The encoded protein is CASSLSTDTQYF.

The CDR3, as DNA: TGCGCCAGCAGCTTCGGGACAGGGAATGGCTACACCTTC. Protein sequence: CASSFGTGNGYTF. The chain joins TRBV5-1 to TRBJ1-2; 9 bases align to TRBD1. The germline V gene has CDR1 SGHRS and CDR2 YFSETQ. The V and J ends lost 2 bases and 6 bases, in that order; junction bases with no gene match: 2. There are 13 residues in the CDR3.

This clone appeared a single time. This chain links TRBV6-5 with TRBJ2-7; 12 bases line up with TRBD2. V shed 5 bases and J 1 base; nucleotides not matched to a gene: 3. CDR1 MNHEY and CDR2 SVGAGI come from the germline V gene. This CDR3 has 15 residues. CDR3 sequence reads: CASSKLAGGSYEQYF. The DNA of the CDR3 is TGTGCCAGCAGTAAACTAGCGGGAGGTTCCTACGAGCAGTACTTC.

This clone was seen more than once but under ten times. The CDR3 spells CASSLGSQGYEQYF. The DNA for the CDR3 is TGTGCCAGCAGCTTAGGATCACAGGGCTACGAGCAGTACTTC. The V and J genes are TRBV7-9 and TRBJ2-7, with D maybe TRBD1 (6 bases). Germline V lookup: CDR1 SEHNR, CDR2 FQNEAQ (reference sequence). Trimming stripped 1 base from V and 3 bases from J, with 10 bases between. The CDR3 runs 14 residues.

On this clone itself: The junction departs from germline at one end; a sequencing error may be responsible. The chain has TRBV6-1 and TRBJ1-5, with 9 bases aligning to TRBD1. Germline V gives CDR1 MNHNS, CDR2 SASEGT. The CDR3 is 15 amino acids. The CDR3 nucleotides read TGTGCCAGCACTGAACAGGGGGCTGGCAATCAGCCCCAGCATTTT. Translation: CASTEQGAGNQPQHF.

This chain connects TRBV2 to TRBJ2-2; the match to TRBD2 covers 9 bases. Germline V gene lookup returns CDR1 SNHLY and CDR2 FYNNEI. J was trimmed by 1 base and V by 9 bases; bases with no gene match: 6. The length of the CDR3 is 15 residues. CDR3: CASVAGAVNTGELFF. For the CDR3, the DNA is TGTGCCAGTGTAGCGGGAGCCGTGAACACCGGGGAGCTGTTTTTT.

This clone appeared a single time. This same CDR3 is encoded by further DNA sequences in the sample. The chain has TRBV7-3 and TRBJ2-1; 7 bases align to TRBD1. The germline CDR1 and CDR2 sequences are SGHTA and FQGTGA. The junction had 3 bases not matched to a gene; V was cut back by 1 base and J by 0 bases. The CDR3 has 16 residues. The CDR3 loop is CASSLNAGGSYNEQFF. CDR3 DNA sequence: TGTGCCAGCAGCTTAAACGCAGGGGGCTCCTACAATGAGCAGTTCTTC.